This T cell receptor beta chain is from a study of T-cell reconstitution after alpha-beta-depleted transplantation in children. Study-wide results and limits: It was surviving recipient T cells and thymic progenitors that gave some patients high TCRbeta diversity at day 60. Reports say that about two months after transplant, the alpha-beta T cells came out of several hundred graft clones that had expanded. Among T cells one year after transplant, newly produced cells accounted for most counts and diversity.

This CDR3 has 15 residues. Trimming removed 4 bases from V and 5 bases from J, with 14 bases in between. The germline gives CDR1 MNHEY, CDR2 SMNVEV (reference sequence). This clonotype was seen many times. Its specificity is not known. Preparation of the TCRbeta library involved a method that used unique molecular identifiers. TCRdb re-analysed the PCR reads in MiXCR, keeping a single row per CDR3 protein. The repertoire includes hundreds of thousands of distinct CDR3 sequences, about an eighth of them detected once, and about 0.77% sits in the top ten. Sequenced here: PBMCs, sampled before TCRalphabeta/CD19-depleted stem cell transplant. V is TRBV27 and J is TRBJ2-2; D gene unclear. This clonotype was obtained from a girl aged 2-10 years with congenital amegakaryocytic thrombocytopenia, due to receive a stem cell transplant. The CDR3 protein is CASSSPSTETGELFF. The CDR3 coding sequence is TGTGCCAGCAGTTCCCCCTCGACGGAGACCGGGGAGCTGTTTTTT.